This T cell receptor (beta chain) was identified during a study of blood T cell dynamics during melanoma immunotherapy. Germline V CDR1 and CDR2: MDHEN, SYDVKM. The V and J ends lost 3 bases and 5 bases, in that order; junction bases with no gene match: 9. This CDR3 contains 16 residues. A single count supports this clone. The assay was immunoSEQ multiplex PCR, and TCRdb's table has in-frame clones only and misses some. The sample contains thousands of clones, around 81% of which appear only once. Time point noted: pre-treatment baseline. No patient had earlier systemic cancer treatment, concurrent immunosuppressants, or another active cancer.

Sample: blood, taken from a patient treated with checkpoint blockade. The V gene is TRBV28, the J gene TRBJ2-1, with 8 bases aligning to TRBD2. This receptor was identified in a human donor with melanoma. CDR3 coding DNA: TGTGCCAGCAGTTTCCCCTCCAACGGGGGGGACAATGAGCAGTTCTTC. Translated: CASSFPSNGGDNEQFF.